These 8 T cell receptor beta chains were sequenced from one sample in a study of PD-1 blockade in classical Hodgkin lymphoma. Sample time point: cycle 4 day 1 (C4D1), after more than five weeks of nivolumab. Every patient had relapsed following autologous stem cell transplantation, and cohorts differed in brentuximab vedotin exposure. Measured with immunoSEQ multiplex PCR; TCRdb has only the in-frame clones, and not every one. The data hold about 41,000 clones, with roughly 69% observed a single time. This specimen was peripheral blood mononuclear cells (PBMCs), taken before the fourth cycle of nivolumab. The source of these receptors is a human donor with classical Hodgkin lymphoma.

This clone occurred once. J is TRBJ1-1 and V is TRBV5-1, with TRBD1 as a possible D gene (5 bases). The CDR3 has 14 amino acids. Trimming removed 0 bases from V and 2 bases from J, with 8 bases in between. CDR1 and CDR2 (germline): SGHRS, YFSETQ. The CDR3 DNA sequence: TGCGCCAGCAGCTTGGACAGGACAAACACTGAAGCTTTCTTT. Protein: CASSLDRTNTEAFF.

The genes are TRBV5-1 and TRBJ1-1; D might be TRBD1 (6 bases). Germline CDR1 and CDR2: SGHRS and YFSETQ. CDR3 length equals 14 residues. Trimming cost V 3 bases and J 12 bases, with 21 bases left between them. The CDR3 DNA reads as TGCGCCAGCAGCTCGAACGGGAACCCAGGGGTGTCTTTCTTT. Protein: CASSSNGNPGVSFF. Looking up the rest from reference TRBV5-1 and TRBJ1-1 gives the full variable domain: KAGVTQTPRYLIKTRGQQVTLSCSPISGHRSVSWYQQTPGQGLQFLFEYFSETQRNKGNFPGRFSGRQFSNSRSEMNVSTLELGDSALYLCASSSNGNPGVSFFGQGTRLTVV.

CDR3 sequence (DNA): TGTGCCAGCAGCCCCGGACATTATGAGCAGTTCTTC. Translation: CASSPGHYEQFF. The V and J genes are TRBV6-5 and TRBJ2-1; D perhaps matches TRBD1 (5 bases). The CDR3 is made up of 12 amino acids. V was cut by 6 bases and J by 8 bases, with 11 bases left in between. Germline V gene data show CDR1 as MNHEY and CDR2 as SVGAGI.

The chain is built from TRBV6-5 and TRBJ2-7; the match to TRBD1 covers 7 bases. CDR1 is MNHEY, CDR2 SVGAGI, per germline. The CDR3 is 12 amino acids. J was trimmed by 5 bases and V by 6 bases; bases with no gene match: 4. The CDR3, as DNA: TGTGCCAGCAGCGACAGGGTGAACGAGCAGTACTTC. Translation: CASSDRVNEQYF.

This chain joins TRBV2 and TRBJ2-7; D assignment may be TRBD1 or TRBD2 (5 bases each). This CDR3 is 11 amino acids long. Germline V CDR1 and CDR2: SNHLY, FYNNEI. Trimming took 8 bases from V and 1 from J, leaving 6 bases between them. Written as DNA, the CDR3 is TGTGCCAGCGGGGGATCCTACGAGCAGTACTTC. It translates to CASGGSYEQYF.

The chain employs TRBV7-8 and TRBJ2-5, with 9 nucleotides matching TRBD1. Unmatched junction bases numbered 7, after V lost 2 bases and J lost 0 bases. CDR1 SGHVS and CDR2 FQNEAQ come from the germline V gene. The CDR3 is 17 amino acids. The CDR3 region is CASSLMWTGAYQETQYF. The CDR3 nucleotides read TGTGCCAGCAGCTTAATGTGGACAGGGGCTTACCAAGAGACCCAGTACTTC.

Points on this clone: A read error may explain this, as a much larger clone is one base away. The rearrangement joins TRBV11-3 to TRBJ2-7; no clear D. The CDR3 loop spans 13 amino acids. Between the trimmed V and J ends, which lost 0 bases and 2 bases, there was a span of 5 bases. Germline V lookup: CDR1 SGHNT, CDR2 YENEEA. The CDR3 is CASSLEYTYEQYF. CDR3 nucleotides: TGTGCCAGCAGCTTAGAATATACCTACGAGCAGTACTTC.

The sample holds many counts of this clone. The CDR3 does not end in the conserved phenylalanine or tryptophan, so this is likely a read error. The DNA is omitted, as the CDR3 cannot be located on it reliably, and the CDR3 follows TCRdb's listing. The rearrangement links TRBV2 to TRBJ1-2; the DNA was not compared with TRBD1, the D call given in the table. 11 amino acids form the CDR3, both terminal residues included. The germline V gene encodes CDR1 SNHLY and CDR2 FYNNEI. The CDR3 sequence: CASSDVQATRI.